The clone carrying this T cell receptor (beta chain) showed up many times. As yet, its antigen is unknown. This entry comes from a study of early T cells in non-severe SARS-CoV-2 infection. Whole-study context: Whole-blood bulk RNA, unsorted, was sequenced, and chains were unpaired.

Individual cDNA molecules carried attached unique molecular identifiers. TCRdb re-called the 5' RACE reads through MiXCR, storing one row per CDR3 protein. The table has around 58,000 distinct CDR3 sequences, about 7.7% seen once. General observations from the study: Anti-spike CD8 responses were favored by VDJdb matching, which missed private and CD4 specificities.

The germline CDR1 and CDR2 sequences are MNHEY and SVGAGI. This CDR3 is built from 14 residues. The V end lost 10 bases, the J end lost 2 bases, and 16 bases lay between the germline ends. The source was whole blood, collected at baseline. The sequence was collected from an adult who was a healthcare worker with PCR-confirmed SARS-CoV-2 infection or an uninfected control (not recorded which). The J gene is TRBJ2-3, the V gene TRBV6-5, with TRBD2 as a possible D gene (6 bases). CDR3: CATTSGGITDTQYF. The CDR3 nucleotides are TGTGCCACTACGTCAGGAGGGATCACAGATACGCAGTATTTT.